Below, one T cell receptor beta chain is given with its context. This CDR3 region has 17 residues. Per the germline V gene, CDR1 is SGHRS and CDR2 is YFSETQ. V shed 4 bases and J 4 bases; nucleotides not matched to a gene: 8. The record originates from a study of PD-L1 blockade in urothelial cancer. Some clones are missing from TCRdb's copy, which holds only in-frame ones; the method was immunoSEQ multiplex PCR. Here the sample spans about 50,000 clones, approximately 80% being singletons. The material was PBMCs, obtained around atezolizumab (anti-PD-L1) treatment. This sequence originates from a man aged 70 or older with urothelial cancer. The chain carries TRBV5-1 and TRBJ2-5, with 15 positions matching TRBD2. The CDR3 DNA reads TGCGCCAGCAGCCGGGGACTAGCGGGGGGCGCGGGAGAGACCCAGTACTTC. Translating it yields CASSRGLAGGAGETQYF.